These 14 T cell receptor beta chains were all obtained from the same sample, sequenced in a study of CD8+ T cells in alopecia areata. The treatment: oral pan-JAK inhibitor, 5-10 mg twice daily. Sequencing used cDNA as its template, made by extracting RNA and reverse transcribing it. Method: immunoSEQ multiplex PCR; TCRdb's copy keeps in-frame clones and lacks some. The repertoire holds about 190,000 clones, with about three fifths as singletons. The sample here was CD4+ T cells sorted from blood, taken at week 4, from a patient treated with tofacitinib. The receptor set was obtained from a human donor with alopecia areata.

This clone was recorded only once. The V call is TRBV5-1, the J call TRBJ1-1; no clear D gene. This CDR3 spans 13 amino acids. In germline, CDR1 is SGHRS, CDR2 YFSETQ. V lost 4 bases and J lost 5, with 12 bases in between. CDR3 DNA: TGCGCCAGCAGCACAACGGCGGGGACTGAAGCTTTCTTT. This encodes CASSTTAGTEAFF.

This clone was detected a few times. The rearrangement links TRBV5-4 to TRBJ1-4; perhaps TRBD1 as D (6 bases). There are 14 residues in the CDR3. CDR1 and CDR2 from the germline V gene are SGHNT and YYREEE (reference sequence). Trimming stripped 2 bases from V and 4 bases from J, with 9 bases between. The CDR3 is CASSLNRDNEKLFF. The CDR3 nucleotides are TGTGCCAGCAGCTTAAACAGGGATAATGAAAAACTGTTTTTT.

This clone has only a few counts. The gene calls are TRBV7-2 and TRBJ2-3, with D possibly matching TRBD2 (6 bases). Germline CDR1 is SGHTA and CDR2 is FQGNSA. Trimming removed 11 bases from V and 6 bases from J, with 12 bases in between. The CDR3 covers 11 residues. Here the CDR3 DNA reads TGTGCCTCCGGAGGGAGGGATACGCAGTATTTT. Translating it yields CASGGRDTQYF.

The table lists this clone with a few counts. The chain joins TRBV14 to TRBJ2-1, with D unclear. Germline CDR1 reads SGHDN; CDR2 reads FVKESK. The CDR3 consists of 16 residues. The V end lost 4 bases, the J end lost 0 bases, and 13 bases lay between the germline ends. CDR3: CASSPLSHRSYNEQFF. The CDR3 DNA is TGTGCCAGCAGCCCCCTTAGCCACCGCTCCTACAATGAGCAGTTCTTC.

The chain has TRBV29-1 and TRBJ2-7; 7 positions match TRBD1. Germline V gene data show CDR1 as SQVTM and CDR2 as ANQGSEA. The CDR3 runs to 11 residues. The ends lost 7 bases at V and 1 base at J; junction bases unmatched: 1. The DNA of the CDR3 is TGCAGCGCGACAGGGTCCTACGAGCAGTACTTC. Translating it yields CSATGSYEQYF.

This chain uses TRBV4-3 with TRBJ1-3; no clear D gene. Germline CDR1 reads LGHNA; CDR2 reads YSLEER. The CDR3 runs to 13 residues. Trimming shortened V by 1 base and J by 3 bases, and 4 bases separated the two germline ends. In nucleotides, the CDR3 is TGCGCCAGCAGCCAAGGGGATGGAAACACCATATATTTT. Translated, it gives CASSQGDGNTIYF.

This chain joins TRBV14 and TRBJ1-2; 8 bases fit TRBD1. Germline CDR1 SGHDN, CDR2 FVKESK. The CDR3 has 15 amino acids. Unmatched junction bases numbered 6, after V lost 1 base and J lost 5 bases. CDR3 residues: CASSQVPGGAYGYTF. For the CDR3, the DNA is TGTGCCAGCAGCCAAGTTCCAGGGGGCGCATATGGCTACACCTTC.

The rearrangement joins TRBV29-1 to TRBJ2-2; D gene uncertain. This CDR3 is built from 13 residues. V was cut by 6 bases and J by 5 bases, with 13 bases left in between. Germline V CDR1 and CDR2: SQVTM, ANQGSEA. The CDR3 DNA sequence: TGCAGCGTGAGTTCGAGGTTGACCGGGGAGCTGTTTTTT. Encoded protein: CSVSSRLTGELFF.

The chain joins TRBV18 to TRBJ2-1, with 7 bases that match TRBD2. Losses at the gene ends were 1 base for V and 5 bases for J; bases not matched to a gene: 14. The CDR3 extends over 18 amino acids. The germline V gene encodes CDR1 KGHSH and CDR2 LQKENI. DNA of the CDR3: TGTGCCAGCTCACCACGATGGGTAGGAGCGGGGCCCGACAATGAGCAGTTCTTC. This translates into CASSPRWVGAGPDNEQFF.

The CDR3 DNA reads TGCAGCGCCCGGGCCCTCTACGAGCAGTACTTC. Protein: CSARALYEQYF. V usage is TRBV29-1 and J usage is TRBJ2-5; D not resolved. Matching the DNA end better, TRBJ2-7 makes the J call doubtful. Germline-derived CDR1 and CDR2 are SQVTM and ANQGSEA. The CDR3 totals 11 residues.

The chain links TRBV30 to TRBJ2-7; possible D gene TRBD1, 6 bases. With 6 bases removed from V and 5 bases from J, the gap between germline ends came to 20 bases. Germline-derived CDR1 and CDR2 are GTSNPN and SVGIG (reference sequence). CDR3 length: 14 amino acids. CDR3 bases: TGTGCCTGCACACCACTTGGACAGACTCACGAGCAGTACTTC. Translating it yields CACTPLGQTHEQYF.

J is TRBJ2-1 and V is TRBV10-3; D is unresolved. Germline CDR1 and CDR2: ENHRY and SYGVKD. Trimming stripped 9 bases from V and 5 bases from J, with 17 bases between. CDR3 length equals 14 residues. The CDR3 sequence is CAIGLVGSNNEQFF. CDR3 DNA sequence: TGTGCCATAGGTTTGGTAGGGTCGAACAATGAGCAGTTCTTC.

The rearrangement joins TRBV18 to TRBJ2-1; D is perhaps TRBD2 (5 bases). The germline V and J ends were trimmed by 2 bases and 7 bases, with 6 bases remaining between them. Per the germline V gene, CDR1 is KGHSH and CDR2 is LQKENI. The CDR3 covers 12 residues. CDR3 residues: CASSPTRNEQFF. CDR3 coding DNA: TGTGCCAGCTCACCAACTAGGAATGAGCAGTTCTTC.

The chain employs TRBV29-1 and TRBJ1-2, with 7 bases that match TRBD1. The V gene's germline CDR1 is SQVTM and CDR2 ANQGSEA. V gave up 6 bases and J gave up 8 bases; unmatched junction bases: 15. CDR3 size: 14 residues. The CDR3 DNA is TGCAGCGTAAAGCGAGACAGGGTTTCGGGCGGCTACACCTTC. It encodes CSVKRDRVSGGYTF. The full variable domain, in which reference TRBV29-1 and TRBJ1-2 provide the parts outside the CDR3, is SAVISQKPSRDICQRGTSLTIQCQVDSQVTMMFWYRQQPGQSLTLIATANQGSEATYESGFVIDKFPISRPNLTFSTLTVSNMSPEDSSIYLCSVKRDRVSGGYTFGSGTRLTVV.